The 21 T cell receptor beta chains reported below all come from one sample, sequenced in a study of cytotoxic CD8 clonotypes in ibrutinib-treated CLL. Libraries were prepared by immunoSEQ multiplex PCR; TCRdb keeps only in-frame clonotypes and omits some of them. The sample shows roughly 23,000 clones, 78% of them seen only once. The source was PBMCs, collected before ibrutinib treatment. These TCRs come from a human donor with chronic lymphocytic leukemia.

This chain uses TRBV10-1 with TRBJ2-2; weak D call: TRBD2 (6 bases). Between the trimmed V and J ends, which lost 6 bases and 5 bases, there was a span of 13 bases. The germline CDR1 and CDR2 sequences are WNHNN and SYGVQD (reference sequence). This CDR3 comprises 14 residues. The chain's CDR3 is CASSAGSGTGELFF. The CDR3 DNA is TGCGCCAGCAGCGCCGGGAGCGGAACCGGGGAGCTGTTTTTT.

The chain uses TRBV10-3 and TRBJ2-7; D unclear. Trimming left V 6 bases short and J 3 bases short, with 6 bases between. This CDR3 is 11 amino acids long. CDR1 ENHRY and CDR2 SYGVKD come from the germline V gene. CDR3 in DNA: TGTGCCATCAGAAACAGCTACGAGCAGTACTTC. Translating it yields CAIRNSYEQYF.

In its sample, this clone was seen once. The chain is built from TRBV28 and TRBJ1-2; 9 nucleotides line up with TRBD1. The CDR3 runs 13 residues. CDR1 and CDR2 from the germline V gene are MDHEN and SYDVKM. The V segment lost 7 bases and the J segment 8 bases; nucleotides outside the gene matches: 8. Here the CDR3 DNA reads TGTGCCAGCAACCAACAGGGGGCTTTGGGCTACACCTTC. Its translation is CASNQQGALGYTF.

J is TRBJ1-2 and V is TRBV6-6, with D possibly TRBD1 on 6 matching bases. The germline gives CDR1 MNHNY, CDR2 SVGAGI (reference sequence). V was clipped by 5 bases and J by 6 bases, with 13 bases between them. The CDR3 is 13 residues long. CDR3 protein: CASSLTGVNGYTF. The CDR3 DNA reads as TGTGCCAGCAGTCTGACAGGAGTAAATGGCTACACCTTC.

V gene TRBV11-2 combines with J gene TRBJ1-5, with 7 positions matching TRBD1. Germline loops: CDR1 SGHAT, CDR2 FQNNGV. Trimming cost V 1 base and J 6 bases; bases outside gene matches: 9. This CDR3 region has 16 residues. The CDR3 reads CASSLGGQSPPQPQHF. Written as DNA, the CDR3 is TGTGCCAGCAGCTTAGGGGGACAGAGCCCTCCTCAGCCCCAGCATTTT. The full variable domain, in which reference TRBV11-2 and TRBJ1-5 provide the parts outside the CDR3, is EAGVAQSPRYKIIEKRQSVAFWCNPISGHATLYWYQQILGQGPKLLIQFQNNGVVDDSQLPKDRFSAERLKGVDSTLKIQPAKLEDSAVYLCASSLGGQSPPQPQHFGDGTRLSIL.

The rearrangement joins TRBV10-1 to TRBJ1-1, with D unresolved. The CDR3 has 14 residues. Germline V gives CDR1 WNHNN, CDR2 SYGVQD (reference sequence). Trimming left V 7 bases short and J 5 bases short, with 17 bases between. CDR3 bases: TGCGCCAGCACCAATCAGGAATCGCCTACTGAAGCTTTCTTT. Translation gives CASTNQESPTEAFF.

This chain links TRBV7-6 with TRBJ2-4, with 7 bases aligning to TRBD1. This CDR3 spans 18 amino acids. V lost 1 base, J lost 1 base, and 10 bases stayed unmatched. The V gene's germline CDR1 is SGHVS and CDR2 FNYEAQ. The CDR3 DNA follows: TGTGCCAGCAGCTTAGGCCCCCCGAGGGGGCTGGCCAAAAACATTCAGTACTTC. This sequence encodes CASSLGPPRGLAKNIQYF.

This chain joins TRBV28 and TRBJ2-5; 16 bases are shared with TRBD2. The CDR3 is 17 amino acids. The ends lost 3 bases at V and 5 bases at J; junction bases unmatched: 6. Germline CDR1 reads MDHEN; CDR2 reads SYDVKM. This CDR3 is CASSFARGLAGGETQYF. The DNA of the CDR3 is TGTGCCAGCAGTTTCGCCCGGGGACTAGCGGGAGGGGAGACCCAGTACTTC. The variable domain in full, with the rest retrieved from reference TRBV28 and TRBJ2-5, is DVKVTQSSRYLVKRTGEKVFLECVQDMDHENMFWYRQDPGLGLRLIYFSYDVKMKEKGDIPEGYSVSREKKERFSLILESASTNQTSMYLCASSFARGLAGGETQYFGPGTRLLVL.

The V call is TRBV4-3, the J call TRBJ2-7, with D perhaps TRBD1 (6 bases). Germline V gene sequence: CDR1 LGHNA, CDR2 YSLEER. V gave up 0 bases and J gave up 6 bases, with 6 bases separating them. The CDR3 consists of 12 residues. The CDR3 DNA is TGCGCCAGCAGCCAAGACAGGGGCGAGCAGTACTTC. Its protein product is CASSQDRGEQYF.

In the case of this clone: One end of the junction is discordant with germline, which a read error may explain. The chain combines TRBV7-2 with TRBJ1-6; 8 bases map to TRBD1. The CDR3 consists of 11 residues. The germline V gene has CDR1 SGHTA and CDR2 FQGNSA. The CDR3 DNA is TGTGCCAGCAGCACAGGGGGGGCGGCGGACTTT. Its translation is CASSTGGAADF.

V and J are TRBV20-1 and TRBJ1-1; D is undetermined. Germline V lookup: CDR1 DFQATT, CDR2 SNEGSKA (reference sequence). This CDR3 spans 11 amino acids. V lost 1 base to trimming and J lost 4 bases, with 4 bases between them. CDR3 nucleotides: TGCAGTGCTAGAGTTAGCACTGAAGCTTTCTTT. Translation gives CSARVSTEAFF.

The CDR3 sequence is CASSSQGRRILSSTEAFF. The CDR3 DNA sequence: TGTGCCAGCAGCAGCCAAGGGCGGAGGATACTTTCAAGCACTGAAGCTTTCTTT. The genes are TRBV28 and TRBJ1-1; D gene ambiguous. The CDR3 has 18 amino acids. V was shortened by 6 bases and J by 4 bases, with 27 bases between the two germline ends. The germline gives CDR1 MDHEN, CDR2 SYDVKM. The full variable domain, rest sourced from reference TRBV28 and TRBJ1-1, is DVKVTQSSRYLVKRTGEKVFLECVQDMDHENMFWYRQDPGLGLRLIYFSYDVKMKEKGDIPEGYSVSREKKERFSLILESASTNQTSMYLCASSSQGRRILSSTEAFFGQGTRLTVV.

This sequence joins TRBV30 and TRBJ1-4, with 11 bases matching TRBD1. The CDR3 runs to 13 residues. The germline gives CDR1 GTSNPN, CDR2 SVGIG (reference sequence). The J segment lost 14 bases and the V segment lost 5 bases, leaving 10 bases of the junction unmatched. The CDR3 spells CAWCRTGGARLFF. The CDR3 DNA reads TGTGCCTGGTGTCGGACAGGGGGCGCAAGGCTGTTTTTT.

J is TRBJ1-2 and V is TRBV30; the D is unclear. The germline V gene has CDR1 GTSNPN and CDR2 SVGIG (reference sequence). The CDR3 runs 13 residues. With 0 bases removed from V and 4 bases from J, the gap between germline ends came to 9 bases. CDR3 coding DNA: TGTGCCTGGAGTGTTGCGACTCTCTATGGCTACACCTTC. Protein: CAWSVATLYGYTF.

The chain carries TRBV11-2 and TRBJ1-5; D uncertain. Trimming stripped 0 bases from V and 7 bases from J, with 13 bases between. The CDR3 consists of 15 residues. CDR1 is SGHAT and CDR2 is FQNNGV in the germline V gene. DNA of the CDR3: TGTGCCAGCAGCTTAGATCTCGCAGCCGGCCAGCCCCAGCATTTT. The encoded protein is CASSLDLAAGQPQHF.

The table lists this clone with a few counts. V and J are TRBV29-1 and TRBJ1-1; TRBD1 matches 8 bases. In germline, CDR1 is SQVTM, CDR2 ANQGSEA. The CDR3 spans 12 residues. Unmatched junction bases numbered 5, after V lost 7 bases and J lost 4 bases. The CDR3 sequence: CSGYRGSTEAFF. The CDR3 coding sequence is TGCAGCGGTTACAGGGGGAGCACTGAAGCTTTCTTT.

This chain uses TRBV11-2 with TRBJ2-7; possible D gene TRBD1, 6 bases. Deletions cut 6 bases from V and 3 bases from J, with 21 bases between. The CDR3 has 16 amino acids. Germline CDR1 reads SGHAT; CDR2 reads FQNNGV. CDR3 region: CASSPLNRAGIYEQYF. The CDR3 nucleotides read TGTGCCAGCAGTCCACTTAACAGGGCTGGAATCTACGAGCAGTACTTC.

The chain has TRBV27 and TRBJ2-5, with 7 bases aligning to TRBD2. CDR3 length: 15 residues. The trim removed 4 bases at V and 2 bases at J, leaving 7 bases unmatched. Per germline, CDR1 MNHEY and CDR2 SMNVEV (reference sequence). For the CDR3, the DNA is TGTGCCAGCAGTTACTTCCCTAGCGGACAAGAGACCCAGTACTTC. This sequence encodes CASSYFPSGQETQYF.

This clone has a handful of counts. The chain recombines TRBV9 with TRBJ2-1; 11 bases match TRBD2. The germline V gene has CDR1 SGDLS and CDR2 YYNGEE. The ends lost 5 bases at V and 6 bases at J; junction bases unmatched: 7. This CDR3 is 15 amino acids long. For the CDR3, the DNA is TGTGCCAGCAGTGGACCCGGGACTAGCGGCAATGAGCAGTTCTTC. As protein: CASSGPGTSGNEQFF.

V gene TRBV6-1 combines with J gene TRBJ2-5, with no clear D. CDR3 length: 15 residues. Germline CDR1 MNHNS, CDR2 SASEGT. The ends were cut back, 2 bases at V and 4 bases at J, with 14 bases in the middle. For the CDR3, the DNA is TGTGCCAGCAGTGAACGGATGGCAGAGAGAGAGACCCAGTACTTC. Protein: CASSERMAERETQYF.

The rearrangement joins TRBV28 to TRBJ2-7, with 7 positions matching TRBD2. Germline lookup yields CDR1 MDHEN and CDR2 SYDVKM. With 5 bases clipped from V and 0 bases from J, the junction kept 4 bases outside the gene matches. This CDR3 has 14 amino acids. CDR3 sequence (DNA): TGTGCCAGCAGTCCGCGGGGGAGCTCCTACGAGCAGTACTTC. Its translation is CASSPRGSSYEQYF.